This T cell receptor beta chain derives from a study of sequential checkpoint blockade in melanoma. Study background: Each arm's sequence ended with maintenance nivolumab.

Treatment defined: randomized to nivolumab then ipilimumab (arm A) or the reverse (arm B). Live CD3+CD8+ CD19− CD56− cells were sorted from PBMCs. This table comes from immunoSEQ multiplex PCR, and its TCRdb copy is limited to in-frame clones, with some not included. The table includes 10,000 or so clones, approximately 73% detected once. Trimming removed 5 bases at V and 2 bases at J, with 16 bases between. Germline V gene lookup returns CDR1 PRHDT and CDR2 FYEKMQ (reference sequence). The CDR3 length is 15 residues. The starting material was CD8+ T cells sorted from blood (inferred from file names), obtained from a patient given nivolumab and ipilimumab in sequence. V usage is TRBV13 and J usage is TRBJ2-7, with D tentatively TRBD1 (6 bases). The receptor's source is a human donor with melanoma. CDR3 protein: CASSPHGAGAYEQYV. DNA of the CDR3: TGTGCCAGCAGCCCCCACGGGGCAGGGGCCTACGAGCAGTACGTC.